The 26 T cell receptor beta chains below all came from one sample that was sequenced in a study of blood T cell repertoires in COVID-19 (dated by TCRdb to about 2020). The library was produced with the immunoSEQ multiplex PCR assay. TCRdb re-hosts the immuneACCESS table, in-frame sequences only. Its copies lack some clones; in the studies checked, an unresolved V gene accounts for under half of them, and the cause for the rest is not known. In this sample the table shows a few hundred thousand clones, around 90% of which occur a single time. Of the sample, about 0.94% is held by the ten largest clones. Sequencing input: peripheral blood. These receptors were obtained from a middle-aged woman who had recovered from COVID-19.

The rearrangement joins TRBV24-1 to TRBJ2-5, with a tentative D call TRBD2 (5 bases). There are 12 residues in the CDR3. Germline V gives CDR1 KGHDR, CDR2 SFDVKD. The V and J ends lost 3 bases and 4 bases respectively, with 5 bases between them. The CDR3 sequence: CATSDEGETQYF. DNA of the CDR3: TGTGCCACCAGTGATGAGGGAGAGACCCAGTACTTC.

The J gene is TRBJ1-1, the V gene TRBV11-2; 7 positions match TRBD1. The ends lost 1 base at V and 8 bases at J; junction bases unmatched: 7. CDR1 is SGHAT and CDR2 is FQNNGV in the germline V gene. The CDR3 extends over 14 amino acids. The chain's CDR3 is CASSLGPGGSEAFF. Written as DNA, the CDR3 is TGTGCCAGCAGCTTAGGCCCAGGGGGTTCGGAAGCTTTCTTT.

Regarding this clone: An end of the junction differs from the germline gene, which may be a read error. This chain connects TRBV13 to TRBJ2-7, with D perhaps TRBD2 (7 bases). CDR1 PRHDT and CDR2 FYEKMQ come from the germline V gene (reference sequence). CDR3 size: 16 residues. Here the CDR3 DNA reads TGTGCCACCAGCTTAGGGGGGGGGAGGAATCCCTACGAGCAGTACTTC. Its protein product is CATSLGGGRNPYEQYF.

The chain is built from TRBV3-1 (or the pseudogene TRBV3-2) and TRBJ2-1; 13 nucleotides align to TRBD2. Trimming cost V 5 bases and J 0 bases; bases outside gene matches: 13. The CDR3 has 20 amino acids. The germline gives CDR1 LGHDT, CDR2 YNNKEL (reference sequence). CDR3 nucleotides: TGTGCCAGCAGCTACCTACAAGGACTAGCGGGAGACACCTCCTACAATGAGCAGTTCTTC. Protein sequence: CASSYLQGLAGDTSYNEQFF.

To note about this clone: The sample carries other DNA sequences with the same CDR3. V and J are TRBV5-4 and TRBJ1-1, with a weak D call TRBD1 (5 bases). Germline lookup yields CDR1 SGHNT and CDR2 YYREEE (reference sequence). Trimming removed 0 bases at V and 0 bases at J, with 6 bases between. The CDR3 runs 14 residues. CDR3 protein: CASSLGGVNTEAFF. In DNA form, the CDR3 reads TGTGCCAGCAGCTTGGGGGGGGTGAACACTGAAGCTTTCTTT.

This clone was seen more than once but under ten times. The J gene is TRBJ1-2, the V gene TRBV6-1; 7 nucleotides line up with TRBD1. V lost 1 base, J lost 8 bases, and 7 bases stayed unmatched. Germline V CDR1 and CDR2: MNHNS, SASEGT. The CDR3 runs to 14 residues. For the CDR3, the DNA is TGTGCCAGCAGTGAAGAGGCAGGGGGTTGGGGCTACACCTTC. Translating it yields CASSEEAGGWGYTF.

V and J are TRBV3-1 (or the pseudogene TRBV3-2) and TRBJ1-1; D is uncertain. Germline V gene lookup returns CDR1 LGHDT and CDR2 YNNKEL (reference sequence). Trimming cost V 2 bases and J 0 bases, with 7 bases left between them. This CDR3 is 14 amino acids long. CDR3 sequence (DNA): TGTGCCAGCAGCCAACGGGTCTTGAACACTGAAGCTTTCTTT. Amino acids: CASSQRVLNTEAFF.

The sample holds one count of this clone. This chain connects TRBV18 to TRBJ2-6; 12 positions match TRBD1. CDR3 length: 18 residues. Germline loops: CDR1 KGHSH, CDR2 LQKENI. V was clipped by 6 bases and J by 0 bases; unmatched bases: 6. In DNA form, the CDR3 reads TGTGCCAGCTCGGGACAGGGGGCTGGAAGCTCTGGGGCCAACGTCCTGACTTTC. This gives the protein CASSGQGAGSSGANVLTF.

The rearrangement uses TRBV28 and TRBJ1-2; D may be TRBD1 (6 bases). CDR1 is MDHEN, CDR2 SYDVKM, per germline. With 2 bases removed from V and 7 bases from J, the gap between germline ends came to 14 bases. This CDR3 has 14 amino acids. CDR3 coding DNA: TGTGCCAGCAGTTTAGGGGGGGCGGATAGTGGCTACACCTTC. Its translation: CASSLGGADSGYTF.

The rearrangement joins TRBV18 to TRBJ1-1; D possibly corresponds to TRBD1 (5 bases). The CDR3 length is 15 residues. Between the trimmed V and J ends, which lost 0 bases and 2 bases, there was a span of 10 bases. The germline gives CDR1 KGHSH, CDR2 LQKENI. CDR3 amino acids: CASSPPLDRNTEAFF. The CDR3 nucleotides read TGTGCCAGCTCACCACCGCTTGACAGAAACACTGAAGCTTTCTTT. Filled out from reference TRBV18 and TRBJ1-1, the complete variable domain reads NAGVMQNPRHLVRRRGQEARLRCSPMKGHSHVYWYRQLPEEGLKFMVYLQKENIIDESGMPKERFSAEFPKEGPSILRIQQVVRGDSAAYFCASSPPLDRNTEAFFGQGTRLTVV.

The chain is built from TRBV7-2 and TRBJ2-1; 8 bases fit TRBD2. Germline CDR1 reads SGHTA; CDR2 reads FQGNSA. J lost 3 bases, V lost 7 bases, and 8 bases had no gene match. The CDR3 has 15 amino acids. CDR3 residues: CASKSLAGFYNEQFF. For the CDR3, the DNA is TGTGCCAGCAAAAGCCTAGCGGGTTTCTACAATGAGCAGTTCTTC.

The rearrangement uses TRBV14 and TRBJ1-1; D is unclear. CDR1 is SGHDN and CDR2 is FVKESK in the germline V gene. The CDR3 spans 17 residues. Trimming removed 1 base at V and 4 bases at J, with 19 bases between. The CDR3 reads CASSQGGPGPEGTEAFF. CDR3 sequence (DNA): TGTGCCAGCAGCCAAGGCGGCCCCGGGCCGGAGGGCACTGAAGCTTTCTTT.

The CDR3 DNA sequence: TGTGCCAGCAGTCCCCTACCGGGACAGGGGGTGGATGGCTACACCTTC. Encoded protein: CASSPLPGQGVDGYTF. The rearrangement uses TRBV27 and TRBJ1-2; TRBD1 aligns across 11 bases. Germline values: CDR1 MNHEY, CDR2 SMNVEV (reference sequence). The CDR3 extends over 16 amino acids. After removal of 5 bases from V and 6 bases from J, the junction contained 11 bases not matched to a gene.

This sequence joins TRBV27 and TRBJ2-7, with 9 bases lining up with TRBD1. The CDR3 is 15 amino acids. V was pared by 2 bases and J by 6 bases, with 8 bases of the junction left unmatched. In germline, CDR1 is MNHEY, CDR2 SMNVEV (reference sequence). CDR3 region: CASSLTWDRVGEQYF. CDR3 in DNA: TGTGCCAGCAGTTTAACCTGGGACAGGGTAGGCGAGCAGTACTTC.

The chain carries TRBV28 and TRBJ1-4; D remains unclear. The V end was cut by 4 bases, the J end by 4 bases, with 10 bases between. Germline lookup yields CDR1 MDHEN and CDR2 SYDVKM. This CDR3 spans 14 amino acids. This chain's CDR3 is CASSSPGLNEKLFF. The CDR3 DNA is TGTGCCAGCAGTTCCCCCGGACTTAATGAAAAACTGTTTTTT.

The V and J genes are TRBV7-3 and TRBJ2-1; 8 nucleotides match TRBD2. The germline V gene encodes CDR1 SGHTA and CDR2 FQGTGA. There are 15 residues in the CDR3. V shed 5 bases, J shed 7 bases, and the junction held 10 bases outside the gene matches. The CDR3 here is CASSRGGGPENEQFF. In nucleotides, the CDR3 is TGTGCCAGCAGCCGGGGGGGAGGGCCGGAGAATGAGCAGTTCTTC.

The V and J genes are TRBV5-4 and TRBJ2-7, with D possibly TRBD1 on 7 matching bases. V was pared by 0 bases and J by 12 bases, with 19 bases between. The CDR3 is 14 residues long. CDR1 and CDR2 from the germline V gene are SGHNT and YYREEE (reference sequence). Written as DNA, the CDR3 is TGTGCCAGCAGCTTGGCCGACAGGGTCGCGGGACTGTACTTC. This codes for CASSLADRVAGLYF.

This chain uses TRBV18 with TRBJ2-7, with TRBD2 as a possible D gene (6 bases). Germline values: CDR1 KGHSH, CDR2 LQKENI. The germline V and J ends were trimmed by 4 bases and 7 bases, with 14 bases remaining between them. CDR3 size: 13 residues. CDR3 in amino acids: CASSQPGGAEQYF. The CDR3 DNA reads TGTGCCAGCTCACAGCCCGGCGGGGCGGAGCAGTACTTC.

The rearrangement joins TRBV3-1 (or the pseudogene TRBV3-2) to TRBJ2-1; 14 nucleotides align to TRBD2. This CDR3 spans 16 amino acids. Looked up from germline, CDR1 is LGHDT and CDR2 is YNNKEL (reference sequence). V lost 4 bases to trimming and J lost 9 bases; unmatched junction nucleotides: 8. CDR3 in DNA: TGTGCCAGCAGCCGGCCGGGACTAGCGGGAGAGGGTGAGCAGTTCTTC. It is translated as CASSRPGLAGEGEQFF.

The chain links TRBV19 to TRBJ1-1, with 9 bases lining up with TRBD1. Germline V gene data show CDR1 as LNHDA and CDR2 as SQIVND (reference sequence). The CDR3 sequence is 18 residues long. The ends lost 3 bases at V and 0 bases at J; junction bases unmatched: 11. Here the CDR3 DNA reads TGTGCCAGTAGTATCTTCCCCGGGACAGGGAGGATGAACACTGAAGCTTTCTTT. Protein product: CASSIFPGTGRMNTEAFF.

The genes are TRBV3-1 (or the pseudogene TRBV3-2) and TRBJ2-1; 11 bases are shared with TRBD2. V lost 1 base and J lost 4; bases outside the gene matches: 6. The CDR3 covers 17 residues. Germline loops: CDR1 LGHDT, CDR2 YNNKEL (reference sequence). The CDR3 protein is CASSQVGTSGSYNEQFF. The DNA of the CDR3 is TGTGCCAGCAGCCAAGTTGGGACTAGCGGATCATACAATGAGCAGTTCTTC.

This chain uses TRBV4-2 with TRBJ2-3, with TRBD2 matching over 10 bases. Germline V gives CDR1 LGHNA, CDR2 YNFKEQ. The CDR3 loop spans 16 amino acids. The trim removed 0 bases at V and 5 bases at J, leaving 5 bases unmatched. The CDR3 nucleotides are TGTGCCAGCAGCCAAGATCTAGCGGGAGACAGAGATACGCAGTATTTT. This codes for CASSQDLAGDRDTQYF.

The V gene is TRBV3-1 (or the pseudogene TRBV3-2), the J gene TRBJ2-5; tentative D call: TRBD1 (7 bases). The CDR3 consists of 14 residues. V was pared by 4 bases and J by 5 bases, with 14 bases between. Germline CDR1 and CDR2: LGHDT and YNNKEL (reference sequence). CDR3 DNA sequence: TGTGCCAGCAGCCTTCGGACAGGAGGGGAGACCCAGTACTTC. Translating gives CASSLRTGGETQYF.

This chain uses TRBV5-4 with TRBJ2-6, with D tentatively TRBD2 (5 bases). The CDR3 has 15 amino acids. Trimming shortened V by 4 bases and J by 0 bases, and 8 bases separated the two germline ends. CDR1 SGHNT and CDR2 YYREEE come from the germline V gene (reference sequence). The CDR3 region is CASSQDFSGANVLTF. The DNA of the CDR3 is TGTGCCAGCAGCCAGGACTTCTCTGGGGCCAACGTCCTGACTTTC.

In regard to this clone: A read error may account for a junction end that differs from germline. The V and J genes are TRBV7-2 and TRBJ1-4; a weak D match, TRBD1 (6 bases). Germline CDR1 and CDR2: SGHTA and FQGNSA. This CDR3 spans 14 amino acids. The CDR3 DNA sequence: TGTGCCAGCAGTTTAGGGGGAGCTGGTGAAAAACTGTTTTTT. Translating it yields CASSLGGAGEKLFF.

This rearrangement joins TRBV5-1 to TRBJ2-7; a weak D match, TRBD2 (6 bases). This CDR3 has 15 residues. Germline V gene sequence: CDR1 SGHRS, CDR2 YFSETQ. V lost 4 bases and J 1 base, leaving 15 bases between the germline ends. CDR3 nucleotides: TGCGCCAGCAGCGACGACGGGGGAGCATCCTACGAGCAGTACTTC. Amino acid sequence: CASSDDGGASYEQYF.